The 13 T cell receptor beta chains given below trace back to one sample, sequenced in a study of a mutant IDH1 vaccine in newly diagnosed glioma. Time point of the sample: baseline, week 1 (first vaccination visit). Specified treatment: pre-vaccination baseline after standard-of-care therapy. The repertoire was sequenced with immunoSEQ multiplex PCR; TCRdb's copy has only in-frame clones and lacks some. The profile shows over 14,000 clones, approximately 90% of them singletons. This material consisted of PBMCs, taken from a glioma patient treated with radiotherapy, temozolomide or both. The receptors were gathered from a woman aged 40 to 50 with glioma. Some clones in this sample may be carry-over from other donors' samples.

The chain links TRBV18 to TRBJ1-3, with D unresolved. CDR1 is KGHSH and CDR2 is LQKENI in the germline V gene. V was cut by 0 bases and J by 3 bases, with 12 bases left in between. The CDR3 extends over 16 amino acids. CDR3: CASSPPSSGYGNTIYF. CDR3 bases: TGTGCCAGCTCACCACCTTCATCGGGGTATGGAAACACCATATATTTT.

J is TRBJ2-5 and V is TRBV30, with 12 bases identical to TRBD2. The length of the CDR3 is 14 residues. CDR1 and CDR2 (germline): GTSNPN, SVGIG (reference sequence). V shed 1 base and J 5 bases; nucleotides not matched to a gene: 2. The CDR3 reads CAWSATSGSETQYF. In DNA form, the CDR3 reads TGTGCCTGGAGTGCGACTAGCGGGAGTGAGACCCAGTACTTC.

This clone was found once. The CDR3 sequence: CATSLGAYSYEQYF. CDR3 sequence (DNA): TGTGCCACCAGCCTCGGGGCCTATTCCTACGAGCAGTACTTC. The chain combines TRBV10-3 with TRBJ2-7; D possibly matches TRBD1 or TRBD2 (5 bases each). The germline CDR1 and CDR2 sequences are ENHRY and SYGVKD. V lost 10 bases, J lost 1 base, and 17 bases lay in between. The CDR3 has 14 residues.

This sequence joins TRBV4-1 and TRBJ1-6; no reliable D call. The CDR3 spans 16 residues. The germline gives CDR1 MGHRA, CDR2 YSYEKL. Trimming took 1 base from V and 0 from J, leaving 7 bases between them. The DNA for the CDR3 is TGCGCCAGCAGCCAAGGGGTCAGCTCCTATAATTCACCCCTCCACTTT. Amino acids: CASSQGVSSYNSPLHF.

Of note for this clone: The same CDR3 also results from other DNA sequences found in this sample. The J gene is TRBJ2-7, the V gene TRBV10-3, with unresolved D. CDR3 length equals 12 residues. The V end was cut by 0 bases, the J end by 4 bases, with 4 bases between. CDR1 is ENHRY and CDR2 is SYGVKD in the germline V gene. This CDR3 reads CAISESGYEQYF. The CDR3 DNA sequence: TGTGCCATCAGTGAGTCGGGATACGAGCAGTACTTC.

Points on this clone: A junction boundary mismatches the germline segment, possibly from a read error. The CDR3 sequence is CASPSRGF. The CDR3 DNA reads TGTGCCAGCCCCTCCCGGGGGTTC. The chain is built from TRBV6-1 and TRBJ2-7; tentative D call: TRBD2 (6 bases). The V gene's germline CDR1 is MNHNS and CDR2 SASEGT. The CDR3 has 8 residues.

The rearrangement uses TRBV30 and TRBJ1-4, with TRBD1 matching over 8 bases. This CDR3 contains 13 residues. V dropped 5 bases and J dropped 8; count of bases not matched to a gene: 7. The germline gives CDR1 GTSNPN, CDR2 SVGIG (reference sequence). The CDR3 DNA follows: TGTGCCTGGGCCCAGGGGGCCGGGGAAAAACTGTTTTTT. Translated: CAWAQGAGEKLFF.

The chain uses TRBV27 and TRBJ2-2; D is undetermined. The CDR3 covers 14 residues. Germline CDR1 and CDR2: MNHEY and SMNVEV (reference sequence). V gave up 3 bases and J gave up 4 bases, with 9 bases separating them. The CDR3 spells CASSFGVLTGELFF. CDR3 DNA sequence: TGTGCCAGCAGTTTTGGGGTTCTCACCGGGGAGCTGTTTTTT.

The V call is TRBV29-1, the J call TRBJ2-1; D uncertain. Germline V gene data show CDR1 as SQVTM and CDR2 as ANQGSEA. This CDR3 region has 14 residues. Trimming removed 4 bases from V and 4 bases from J, with 14 bases in between. Written as DNA, the CDR3 is TGCAGCGTTGGGTCGGGTGTGGGTTACAATGAGCAGTTCTTC. The encoded protein is CSVGSGVGYNEQFF.

The chain carries TRBV6-6 and TRBJ1-1, with D hard to call. The germline V gene encodes CDR1 MNHNY and CDR2 SVGAGI (reference sequence). The V end was cut by 8 bases, the J end by 6 bases, with 10 bases between. This CDR3 has 11 residues. CDR3 sequence: CASRGRAEAFF. The CDR3 DNA sequence: TGTGCCAGCCGAGGGCGGGCTGAAGCTTTCTTT.

The J gene is TRBJ1-2, the V gene TRBV7-9; D unclear. The V end was cut by 1 base, the J end by 4 bases, with 10 bases between. This CDR3 is 14 amino acids long. Per germline, CDR1 SEHNR and CDR2 FQNEAQ (reference sequence). CDR3 nucleotide sequence: TGTGCCAGCAGCTTAGTTCGGCAGGCCTATGGCTACACCTTC. Encoded protein: CASSLVRQAYGYTF.

This chain uses TRBV28 with TRBJ2-7, with D possibly TRBD2 on 6 matching bases. Germline lookup yields CDR1 MDHEN and CDR2 SYDVKM. V was pared by 0 bases and J by 0 bases, with 21 bases between. The CDR3 has 19 amino acids. This CDR3 reads CASSLWGGWGTLSSYEQYF. The CDR3, as DNA: TGTGCCAGCAGTTTATGGGGGGGTTGGGGGACCCTGAGCTCCTACGAGCAGTACTTC.

This clone has only one observation. This rearrangement joins TRBV6-1 to TRBJ1-2; D is ambiguous. CDR3 length: 16 residues. Germline assignment: CDR1 MNHNS and CDR2 SASEGT. The V gene lost 0 bases and the J gene lost 2 bases, with 13 bases spanning the gap. CDR3 bases: TGTGCCAGCAGTGAAGCGAGGTCAGTCCAAAACTATGGCTACACCTTC. Protein sequence: CASSEARSVQNYGYTF.